This entry features one TCR beta chain sequence. What it binds is unknown. The data are from a study of cytotoxic CD8 clonotypes in ibrutinib-treated CLL. Study-level points and caveats: Clonality was higher at ibrutinib response and returned toward baseline at progression.

V lost 2 bases to trimming and J lost 9 bases; unmatched junction nucleotides: 7. The CDR3 length is 14 residues. Germline V gives CDR1 SGHDT, CDR2 YYEEEE. Clones were sequenced by immunoSEQ multiplex PCR, and TCRdb holds only the in-frame ones, with some missing. The sample includes approximately 300,000 clones, roughly 79% of them seen just once. The source of this sequence is a human donor with chronic lymphocytic leukemia. The sample was PBMCs, taken before ibrutinib treatment. The chain has TRBV5-6 and TRBJ1-2; 10 bases align to TRBD1. CDR3 sequence: CASSLIGTGVRYTF. The CDR3 bases are TGTGCCAGCAGCTTAATCGGGACAGGGGTCCGCTACACCTTC.